The 8 T cell receptor beta chains given below trace back to one sample, sequenced in a study of primary melanoma T cells and metastatic recurrence (dated by TCRdb to 2018 to 2021). The library was produced with the immunoSEQ multiplex PCR assay. The table was pulled from immuneACCESS by TCRdb, which kept in-frame rearrangements only. Such tables lose some clones; where checked, under half of the loss comes from unresolved V genes, and the rest has no known cause. Present in this sample are 700 or so clones, less than 90% of which were seen just once. The ten top clones hold 16% of the sample. Sequencing was done on a sample of melanoma tumor tissue. Every receptor here comes from a human donor with melanoma.

The chain recombines TRBV19 with TRBJ1-2; D gene uncertain. The germline CDR1 and CDR2 sequences are LNHDA and SQIVND (reference sequence). The CDR3 contains 13 residues. The V end lost 2 bases, the J end lost 8 bases, and 12 bases lay between the germline ends. The CDR3 nucleotides are TGTGCCAGTAGTATATTGGGATTGCGGGGCTACACCTTC. Protein product: CASSILGLRGYTF.

This chain uses TRBV5-1 with TRBJ2-7, with D possibly being TRBD1 (6 bases). CDR3 length: 14 amino acids. The germline gives CDR1 SGHRS, CDR2 YFSETQ. Trimming removed 0 bases at V and 7 bases at J, with 14 bases between. The DNA of the CDR3 is TGCGCCAGCAGCTTGGGCCAGGGGATTGGAGAGCAGTACTTC. Its protein is CASSLGQGIGEQYF.

This chain links TRBV18 with TRBJ2-5; 8 nucleotides match TRBD2. Germline V gene lookup returns CDR1 KGHSH and CDR2 LQKENI. The V gene end was trimmed by 3 bases and the J gene end by 4 bases; junction bases not matched to a gene: 7. The CDR3 loop spans 15 amino acids. The CDR3 DNA reads TGTGCCAGCTCACCTACTGGCGGGGGGCTAGAGACCCAGTACTTC. This translates into CASSPTGGGLETQYF.

This chain joins TRBV6-8 and TRBJ1-1, with D tentatively TRBD1 (5 bases). V lost 0 bases to trimming and J lost 0 bases, with 14 bases between them. The length of the CDR3 is 17 residues. Germline V gene lookup returns CDR1 MNHGY and CDR2 SAAAGT. The CDR3 nucleotides read TGTGCCAGCAGTTACTCGACGGGGGGAACCTTGAACACTGAAGCTTTCTTT. Translated: CASSYSTGGTLNTEAFF.

This chain uses TRBV6-8 with TRBJ1-1, with D tentatively TRBD1 (6 bases). CDR3 length equals 15 residues. V shed 6 bases and J shed 4 bases, with 18 bases lying between them. From germline, CDR1 is MNHGY and CDR2 SAAAGT. CDR3 DNA: TGTGCCAGCAGCGCTACCCACAGGGACGCCACTGAAGCTTTCTTT. Amino acids: CASSATHRDATEAFF.

The V gene is TRBV29-1, the J gene TRBJ2-3; D unresolved. CDR1 and CDR2 (germline): SQVTM, ANQGSEA. This CDR3 is built from 12 residues. Deletions cut 3 bases from V and 3 bases from J, with 7 bases between. In DNA form, the CDR3 reads TGCAGCGTTGATGTGAGGACAGATACGCAGTATTTT. This encodes CSVDVRTDTQYF.

The V call is TRBV6-8, the J call TRBJ1-1; D not certain. Trimming took off 6 bases at V and 1 base at J, with 9 bases between the two ends. Germline assignment: CDR1 MNHGY and CDR2 SAAAGT. The CDR3 is 13 residues long. CDR3: CASSMTRNTEAFF. In nucleotides, the CDR3 is TGTGCCAGCAGCATGACAAGGAACACTGAAGCTTTCTTT.

The chain couples TRBV7-2 to TRBJ2-7; D remains unclear. The V and J ends lost 1 base and 4 bases respectively, with 8 bases between them. The CDR3 loop spans 13 amino acids. Germline loops: CDR1 SGHTA, CDR2 FQGNSA. The chain's CDR3 is CASSLGPNYEQYF. The CDR3 nucleotides read TGTGCCAGCAGCTTAGGACCCAATTACGAGCAGTACTTC.